The sequence of this T cell receptor beta chain was determined in a study of OX40 agonist ivuxolimab in advanced cancers. The study in broad terms: Ivuxolimab was an agonistic, fully human IgG2 monoclonal antibody directed against OX40 (CD134), a costimulatory receptor. Intravenous ivuxolimab was administered to patients every 2 weeks at six dose levels: 0.01, 0.1, 0.3, 1.5, 3 and 10 mg/kg. Among the approximately 54 dose-escalation patients, about 20 had hepatocellular carcinoma, roughly 15 melanoma, 9 renal cell carcinoma and 9 head and neck cancer. A male proportion of roughly 80% and a mean age of approximately 62 years, ranging from about 23 to 79, were recorded for the dose-escalation cohort. Prior anti-PD-1, anti-PD-L1 or anti-CTLA-4 therapy was permitted, and approximately 41% of dose-escalation patients had received checkpoint inhibitors. Partial responses occurred in three dose-escalation patients, of whom one had hepatocellular carcinoma and two had cutaneous melanoma. The point of sequencing TCRbeta in the periphery was to test whether ivuxolimab changed TCR sequence diversity and drove clonal T-cell expansion. The monotherapy dose-escalation portion (N of about 50 patients) of the phase I ivuxolimab trial is reported in the paper. Study-level results and caveats: In partial responders in the 0.1-3.0 mg/kg groups, normalized peripheral clonal expansion was found to be among the lowest, especially among CD8+ T cells. After ivuxolimab, expanded clones were on average more numerous among CD8+ T cells than among CD4+ T cells. At doses from 0.1 to 3.0 mg/kg, clonal expansion was seen in both CD4+ and CD8+ blood T cells between baseline and week 6. Which antigens the clonally expanded peripheral T cells were specific for was not determined. Low levels of normalized T-cell clonal expansion were also seen in some patients who did not respond.

Notes on this clone: There is no known antigen for this receptor. Base qualities are not provided; no much larger clone lies one nucleotide away.

Genomic DNA was extracted from sorted cells for sequencing of the TCRbeta CDR3 region. The immunoSEQ Assay was used to sequence the TCRbeta CDR3 regions. TCRdb retrieved this table from immuneACCESS and kept in-frame rearrangements only. Not all clones are present; in checked studies, unresolved V genes account for under half, and no reason is known for the remainder. The sample includes about 28,000 clones, with approximately 88% observed a single time. The top ten clones comprise around 26% of the sample. Ends trimmed: V by 3 bases, J by 1 base; bases unmatched to a gene: 3. CDR1 is given as LNHNV and CDR2 as YYDKDF, both from the germline V gene (reference sequence). The CDR3, from cysteine to phenylalanine, totals 15 residues. The read is trimmed to its CDR3 DNA, 45 bases read in frame from base 1. The trial excluded patients who had a history of autoimmune disease or were on systemic immunosuppression. Peripheral blood for TCR sequencing was drawn from every dose cohort at baseline, at cycle 4 day 1 and at cycle 7 day 1. Samples came from an open-label, multicenter, first-in-human phase I dose-escalation trial of ivuxolimab. Adults with locally advanced or metastatic melanoma, renal cell carcinoma, hepatocellular carcinoma or head and neck squamous cell carcinoma were enrolled in the trial. Before TCR sequencing, CD4+ T cells and CD8+ T cells were sorted from peripheral blood as separate populations.

This TCR came from an adult with an advanced solid tumor such as melanoma, head and neck, liver or kidney cancer. The rearrangement combines TRBV15 with TRBJ2-3, with TRBD1 identical over 8 junction bases. Material: CD4+ or CD8+ T cells sorted from blood, obtained in a trial of the OX40 agonist ivuxolimab. Read as DNA, the sequence is TGTGCCACCAGCAGGGCGACAGGGGGCACAGATACGCAGTATTTT. This gives the protein CATSRATGGTDTQYF.